These T cell receptor beta chains were read from a single sample in a study of cytomegalovirus exposure and HLA in healthy donors. TCRdb's table, derived via immunoSEQ multiplex PCR, lists solely in-frame clones and lacks some. The sample shows hundreds of thousands of clones, approximately 79% of them seen only once. The sample comprised PBMCs. The receptors originated from a male donor in good health and CMV-seronegative. Each CDR3 is given with its conserved first and last residue. D genes are given only for firm matches.

d_gene,j_gene,v_gene,CDR3aa
NA,TRBJ1-5,TRBV7-2,CASSLDRSYQPQHF
NA,TRBJ1-5,TRBV4-1,CASSQAVSNQPQHF
TRBD1,TRBJ1-2,TRBV5-1,CASSSFVWPGQDTSNYGYTF
NA,TRBJ2-1,TRBV27,CASSLYPRQGENEQFF
NA,TRBJ2-3,TRBV19,CASGRSTSTDTQYF
TRBD1,TRBJ1-4,TRBV30,CAFPTGRNEKLFF
NA,TRBJ2-7,TRBV4-1,CASSQEERATYEQYF
TRBD1,TRBJ1-1,TRBV14,CASSLRTGMNTEAFF
NA,TRBJ2-2,TRBV28,CASGGSFLRTHTGELFF
NA,NA,TRBV27,CASSLSPPDSSYEQYF
NA,NA,TRBV7-9,CASRSTASYEQYF
NA,TRBJ2-2,TRBV18,CASQGTSNTGELFF
TRBD1,TRBJ2-7,TRBV7-7,CASSFDRGYEQYF
TRBD1,TRBJ1-4,TRBV7-2,CASSPSGPGQGGKLFF
TRBD1,TRBJ1-1,TRBV6-1,CASREGTGNTEAFF
NA,TRBJ2-2,TRBV6-5,CASSYYPGELFF